This TCR beta chain is from a study of T-cell reconstitution after alpha-beta-depleted transplantation in children. This clonotype was detected ten times or more. Its specificity is not known. The CDR3 runs to 21 residues. Germline V CDR1 and CDR2: SGHVS, FQNEAQ. With 5 bases removed from V and 0 bases from J, the gap between germline ends came to 32 bases. Molecular barcoding with unique molecular identifiers was used for the TCRbeta library. One entry per CDR3 protein results from TCRdb running MiXCR on the PCR reads. The sample contains a few thousand distinct CDR3 sequences, around 7.3% of which appear only once. Study-level findings and limits: Several hundred expanded graft clones reportedly were the source of alpha-beta T cells about two months after transplant.

The chain carries TRBV7-8 and TRBJ2-7; no clear D gene. The source material was PBMCs, mostly from graft donor cells, sampled 60 days after TCRalphabeta/CD19-depleted stem cell transplant. The clonotype originates from a boy in the first two years of life who had a stem cell transplant for SCID, so the T cells may come from the graft donor. CDR3 loop: CASSHNPQPGLYRASSYEQYF. The CDR3 nucleotides are TGTGCCAGCAGCCACAACCCACAACCCGGGCTCTACCGGGCCTCCTCCTACGAGCAGTACTTC.